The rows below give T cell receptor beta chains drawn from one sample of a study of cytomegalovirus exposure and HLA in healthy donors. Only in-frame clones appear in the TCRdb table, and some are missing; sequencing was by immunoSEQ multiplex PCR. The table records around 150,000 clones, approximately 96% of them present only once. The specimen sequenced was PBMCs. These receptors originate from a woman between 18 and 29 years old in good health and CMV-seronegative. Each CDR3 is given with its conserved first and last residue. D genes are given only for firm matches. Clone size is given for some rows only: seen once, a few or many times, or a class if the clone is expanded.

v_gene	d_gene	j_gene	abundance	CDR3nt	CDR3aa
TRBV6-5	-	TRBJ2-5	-	TGTGCCAGCGCTACAGGGTTTGTTGAGACCCAGTACTTC	CASATGFVETQYF
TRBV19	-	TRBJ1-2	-	TGTGCCAGTCATAGGTTTCCGGGACAACGTGGCTACACCTTC	CASHRFPGQRGYTF
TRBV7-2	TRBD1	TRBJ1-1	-	TGTGCCAGCAGATTCGGGACAGAACCCAACTCTGAAGCTTTCTTT	CASRFGTEPNSEAFF
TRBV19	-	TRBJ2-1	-	TGTGCCAGTAGTATAAACGGGGGAGTCTCCTACAATGAGCAGTTCTTC	CASSINGGVSYNEQFF
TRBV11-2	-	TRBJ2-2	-	TGTGCCAGCAGCATCCCAGGGGGGACCGGGGAGCTGTTTTTT	CASSIPGGTGELFF
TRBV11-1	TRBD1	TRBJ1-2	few	TGTGCCAGCAGCCGAGACAGGGGAATTGGCTACACCTTC	CASSRDRGIGYTF
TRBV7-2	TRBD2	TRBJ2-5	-	TGTGCCAGCAGCTTAGGGCTAGCGGGGGGCCGGGAGACCCAGTACTTC	CASSLGLAGGRETQYF
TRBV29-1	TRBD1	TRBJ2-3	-	TGCAGCGTTGACCCGGGACAGTTAACAGATACGCAGTATTTT	CSVDPGQLTDTQYF
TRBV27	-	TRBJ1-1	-	TGTGCCAGCAGACTCCTATCTACTGAGAACACTGAAGCTTTCTTT	CASRLLSTENTEAFF
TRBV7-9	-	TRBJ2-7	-	TGTGCCAGCACCGCCCTCCGGGGGAGTCTCTACGAGCAGTACTTC	CASTALRGSLYEQYF
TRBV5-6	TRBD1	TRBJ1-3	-	TGTGCCAGCAGCCCGGACAGGGCGCCCTCTGGAAACACCATATATTTT	CASSPDRAPSGNTIYF
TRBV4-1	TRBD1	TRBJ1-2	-	TGCGCCAGCAGCCAACGCCTGGGACAGGAGAACTATGGCTACACCTTC	CASSQRLGQENYGYTF
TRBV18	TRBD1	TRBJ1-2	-	TGTGCCAGCTCACCACCCTCGGGACAGCGCTATGGCTACACCTTC	CASSPPSGQRYGYTF
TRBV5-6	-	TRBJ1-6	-	TGTGCCAGCAGCTTGGTACAGGGTATCGATTCACCCCTCCACTTT	CASSLVQGIDSPLHF